One sample yielded the 32 T cell receptor beta chains listed below, sequenced in a study of early T cells in non-severe SARS-CoV-2 infection. TCRdb independently ran MiXCR on the 5' RACE reads; one entry per CDR3 protein. The repertoire has fewer than 50,000 distinct CDR3 sequences, less than 15% of them found once; the top ten carry 15% to 20%. Sequenced input: whole blood. The receptors shown here come from an adult who was a healthcare worker with PCR-confirmed SARS-CoV-2 infection or an uninfected control (not recorded which).

The V and J genes are TRBV4-2 and TRBJ1-3, with D unclear. V lost 7 bases and J lost 0, with 7 bases in between. This CDR3 is 13 amino acids long. Germline values: CDR1 LGHNA, CDR2 YNFKEQ. CDR3 sequence: CASTGLSGNTIYF. CDR3 sequence (DNA): TGTGCCAGCACAGGCCTCTCTGGAAACACCATATATTTT.

V is TRBV7-2 and J is TRBJ2-1; D tentatively fits TRBD1 or TRBD2 (5 bases each). V was shortened by 5 bases and J by 4 bases, with 15 bases between the two germline ends. The CDR3 loop spans 15 amino acids. Germline lookup yields CDR1 SGHTA and CDR2 FQGNSA. CDR3 sequence (DNA): TGTGCCAGCAGCCAATCGTCGGGGCCGTACAATGAGCAGTTCTTC. This codes for CASSQSSGPYNEQFF. The whole variable domain, remainder taken from reference TRBV7-2 and TRBJ2-1, is GAGVSQSPSNKVTEKGKDVELRCDPISGHTALYWYRQSLGQGLEFLIYFQGNSAPDKSGLPSDRFSAERTGGSVSTLTIQRTQQEDSAVYLCASSQSSGPYNEQFFGPGTRLTVL.

This clonotype was counted between two and nine times. The rearrangement links TRBV29-1 to TRBJ1-1, with D unclear. The germline gives CDR1 SQVTM, CDR2 ANQGSEA. V was trimmed by 4 bases and J by 4 bases, leaving 10 bases between them. The CDR3 is 12 amino acids. The CDR3 coding sequence is TGCAGCGTTGCCCCCTTTAGCACTGAAGCTTTCTTT. Protein sequence: CSVAPFSTEAFF.

About this clonotype itself: Germline and junction disagree at one end, which may indicate a read error. The rearrangement links TRBV7-2 to TRBJ1-2; TRBD1 is a possible D gene (6 bases). This CDR3 is built from 14 residues. Germline loops: CDR1 SGHTA, CDR2 FQGNSA. CDR3 in amino acids: CASSLGGAQYAYTF. Written as DNA, the CDR3 is TGTGCCAGCAGCTTAGGGGGGGCACAATATGCCTACACCTTC.

The CDR3 loop reads CASSSPQHDEQFF. CDR3 in DNA: TGTGCCAGCAGCTCGCCTCAGCATGATGAGCAGTTCTTC. V gene TRBV11-3 combines with J gene TRBJ2-1; D gene ambiguous. The germline V and J ends were trimmed by 4 bases and 8 bases, with 12 bases remaining between them. The CDR3 has 13 residues. Germline V gives CDR1 SGHNT, CDR2 YENEEA.

Many counts were recorded for this clonotype. The V and J genes are TRBV18 and TRBJ2-7, with TRBD1 matching 10 bases. V shed 8 bases, J shed 7 bases, and the junction held 11 bases outside the gene matches. The germline CDR1 and CDR2 sequences are KGHSH and LQKENI. CDR3 size: 14 residues. The CDR3 spells CASARGTGAEEQYF. In nucleotides, the CDR3 is TGTGCCAGCGCTCGAGGGACAGGGGCTGAAGAGCAGTACTTC.

The rearrangement links TRBV11-2 to TRBJ2-1; 10 nucleotides agree with TRBD2. With 2 bases clipped from V and 5 bases from J, the junction kept 3 bases outside the gene matches. The CDR3 extends over 15 amino acids. Per the germline V gene, CDR1 is SGHAT and CDR2 is FQNNGV. In DNA, the CDR3 is TGTGCCAGCAGCTTAACTAGCGGGACCCACAATGAGCAGTTCTTC. It specifies CASSLTSGTHNEQFF.

This clonotype was counted a single time. V usage is TRBV29-1 and J usage is TRBJ2-3, with TRBD2 identical over 9 bases. Germline CDR1 reads SQVTM; CDR2 reads ANQGSEA. The CDR3 spans 13 residues. V gave up 6 bases and J gave up 6 bases; unmatched junction bases: 7. The chain's CDR3 is CSVIAGVVDTQYF. The CDR3 region has the DNA TGCAGCGTGATAGCGGGGGTAGTGGATACGCAGTATTTT.

This clonotype turned up a few times. The chain is built from TRBV7-9 and TRBJ1-1, with 10 bases lining up with TRBD1. CDR3 length equals 14 residues. The V segment lost 4 bases and the J segment 12 bases; nucleotides outside the gene matches: 11. Germline V lookup: CDR1 SEHNR, CDR2 FQNEAQ (reference sequence). CDR3 loop: CASSSGTGVGGPFF. CDR3 in DNA: TGTGCCAGCAGCTCTGGGACAGGGGTTGGTGGGCCTTTCTTT.

The chain joins TRBV7-9 to TRBJ2-7; TRBD1 matches 7 bases. The CDR3 consists of 13 residues. V was pared by 7 bases and J by 5 bases, with 8 bases of the junction left unmatched. Germline CDR1 SEHNR, CDR2 FQNEAQ (reference sequence). This CDR3 is CASTRDSWDEQYF. CDR3 nucleotide sequence: TGTGCCAGCACCCGGGACAGTTGGGACGAGCAGTACTTC.

This chain connects TRBV21-1 to TRBJ1-6; the DNA was not used to check the table's D call, TRBD1. TRBV21-1 is given as a pseudogene. The CDR3 loop spans 15 amino acids. CDR3 coding DNA: TGTGCCAGCAGCAAAGGAACAGGGATTAATCCACCCCTCCACTTT. It yields the protein CASSKGTGINPPLHF.

Only a few counts were recorded for this clonotype. Its ends do not fully match the called genes, so a read error is possible. CDR3 sequence: CASSLRDRGYSEQFF. The DNA for the CDR3 is TGTGCCAGCAGCTTGCGGGACAGGGGTTACAGTGAGCAGTTCTTC. This chain uses TRBV7-2 with TRBJ2-1; 10 bases are a match to TRBD1. The CDR3 extends over 15 amino acids. CDR1 SGHTA and CDR2 FQGNSA come from the germline V gene.

This clonotype appeared many times. The V and J genes are TRBV29-1 and TRBJ1-2; D may be TRBD1 (6 bases). V was cut by 2 bases and J by 1 base, with 8 bases left in between. Germline values: CDR1 SQVTM, CDR2 ANQGSEA. This CDR3 spans 13 amino acids. The CDR3 nucleotides read TGCAGCGTTGAACGGACAGATAACTATGGCTACACCTTC. Translation: CSVERTDNYGYTF.

This clonotype appeared many times. CDR3 DNA: TGTGCCAGCAGCCCAGCTGGACAGGGATTAAATTCACCCCTCCACTTT. This translates into CASSPAGQGLNSPLHF. This chain connects TRBV14 to TRBJ1-6, with TRBD1 matching 8 bases. The CDR3 spans 16 residues. The J segment lost 7 bases and the V segment lost 4 bases, leaving 9 bases of the junction unmatched. Germline V gene lookup returns CDR1 SGHDN and CDR2 FVKESK.

This clonotype showed up many times. This chain uses TRBV11-3 with TRBJ1-1; the match to TRBD1 covers 7 bases. Trimming at V came to 3 bases and at J to 7 bases, leaving 8 bases not matched to a gene. The CDR3 loop spans 14 amino acids. CDR1 is SGHNT and CDR2 is YENEEA in the germline V gene. The CDR3 here is CASSFPGGTLEAFF. As DNA, the CDR3 is TGTGCCAGCAGCTTTCCAGGGGGAACTCTTGAAGCTTTCTTT.

The chain's CDR3 is CASSPAGGRANYGYTF. CDR3 DNA: TGTGCCAGCAGCCCCGCGGGGGGCAGAGCTAACTATGGCTACACCTTC. The rearrangement uses TRBV7-2 and TRBJ1-2; TRBD1 might be the D (6 bases). The germline gives CDR1 SGHTA, CDR2 FQGNSA. The CDR3 runs 16 residues. Trimming left V 5 bases short and J 0 bases short, with 16 bases between.

This clonotype has a count of ten or more. V usage is TRBV20-1 and J usage is TRBJ2-3; tentative D call: TRBD1 (5 bases). The CDR3 spans 13 residues. Germline V lookup: CDR1 DFQATT, CDR2 SNEGSKA (reference sequence). In nucleotides, the CDR3 is TGCAGCGCTGGTGGGGCCCGGACAGATACGCAGTATTTT. This encodes CSAGGARTDTQYF.

This clonotype was observed many times. The rearrangement uses TRBV7-2 and TRBJ2-1; a weak D match, TRBD1 (6 bases). V lost 1 base and J lost 8, with 15 bases in between. Germline CDR1 reads SGHTA; CDR2 reads FQGNSA. The CDR3 contains 15 residues. This CDR3 is CASSLGAARGDEQFF. The CDR3 nucleotides are TGTGCCAGCAGCTTAGGAGCCGCCAGGGGTGATGAGCAGTTCTTC.

This clonotype was counted a few times. The V call is TRBV11-2, the J call TRBJ2-1; TRBD2 matches 7 bases. The CDR3 has 15 residues. Per the germline V gene, CDR1 is SGHAT and CDR2 is FQNNGV. V gave up 3 bases and J gave up 8 bases; unmatched junction bases: 10. This CDR3 reads CASSFPLASGYEQFF. The DNA of the CDR3 is TGTGCCAGCAGCTTCCCGTTGGCTAGCGGCTATGAGCAGTTCTTC.

This clonotype was seen ten or more times. The chain joins TRBV7-9 to TRBJ2-3, with D hard to call. Germline V gene lookup returns CDR1 SEHNR and CDR2 FQNEAQ (reference sequence). The CDR3 spans 12 residues. V shed 1 base and J shed 7 bases, with 6 bases lying between them. This CDR3 is CASSLVENTQYF. The CDR3 nucleotides are TGTGCCAGCAGCTTAGTGGAGAATACGCAGTATTTT.

This clonotype was recorded a few times. V usage is TRBV15 and J usage is TRBJ1-6; D might be TRBD1 (6 bases). The germline V gene has CDR1 LNHNV and CDR2 YYDKDF (reference sequence). V gave up 3 bases and J gave up 10 bases, with 13 bases separating them. The CDR3 sequence is 14 residues long. CDR3 DNA sequence: TGTGCCACCAGCAGTGAGGGGGTTGGATCACCCCTCCACTTT. It translates to CATSSEGVGSPLHF. Using reference TRBV15 and TRBJ1-6 for the parts outside the CDR3, the full variable domain is DAMVIQNPRYQVTQFGKPVTLSCSQTLNHNVMYWYQQKSSQAPKLLFHYYDKDFNNEADTPDNFQSRRPNTSFCFLDIRSPGLGDTAMYLCATSSEGVGSPLHFGNGTRLTVT.

Many counts were recorded for this clonotype. V and J are TRBV7-9 and TRBJ1-4; D is undetermined. Germline V gives CDR1 SEHNR, CDR2 FQNEAQ (reference sequence). V was pared by 1 base and J by 6 bases, with 12 bases between. The CDR3 consists of 15 residues. The chain's CDR3 is CASSLGLGVDEKLFF. As DNA, the CDR3 is TGTGCCAGCAGCTTAGGTTTAGGCGTCGATGAAAAACTGTTTTTT.

This clonotype was seen ten or more times. V gene TRBV29-1 combines with J gene TRBJ1-5; 9 positions match TRBD1. The V gene's germline CDR1 is SQVTM and CDR2 ANQGSEA. V lost 8 bases and J lost 0; bases outside the gene matches: 14. The CDR3 contains 17 residues. In DNA, the CDR3 is TGCAGCACATCAAGGGACAGGGAAAGGGGTAGCAATCAGCCCCAGCATTTT. As protein: CSTSRDRERGSNQPQHF.

This clonotype was recorded at least ten times. V gene TRBV11-2 combines with J gene TRBJ2-1; TRBD2 might be the D (5 bases). Trimming took 3 bases from V and 10 from J, leaving 10 bases between them. The CDR3 extends over 12 amino acids. From germline, CDR1 is SGHAT and CDR2 FQNNGV. The CDR3: CASSLASREQFF. The DNA for the CDR3 is TGTGCCAGCAGCTTGGCTAGCCGAGAGCAGTTCTTC.

There are a few counts of this clonotype. The chain links TRBV7-6 to TRBJ2-5; 8 nucleotides agree with TRBD1. The CDR3 totals 16 residues. In germline, CDR1 is SGHVS, CDR2 FNYEAQ. With V trimmed by 5 bases and J by 4 bases, 12 bases remained unmatched. CDR3 in amino acids: CASSLFAGGYGETQYF. The CDR3 region has the DNA TGTGCCAGCAGCCTCTTTGCAGGGGGCTACGGAGAGACCCAGTACTTC.

The chain combines TRBV6-2 or TRBV6-3 with TRBJ2-3; 7 positions match TRBD2. The J segment lost 2 bases and the V segment lost 7 bases, leaving 21 bases of the junction unmatched. Germline CDR1 reads MNHEY; CDR2 reads SVGEGT. This CDR3 comprises 19 residues. CDR3 in amino acids: CASTTPWLGAGKVTDTQYF. DNA for the CDR3: TGTGCCAGCACAACCCCTTGGCTGGGAGCGGGGAAAGTCACAGATACGCAGTATTTT.

The chain employs TRBV6-5 and TRBJ2-7; the D call may be TRBD1 or TRBD2 (5 bases each). The CDR3 is 12 amino acids. Per germline, CDR1 MNHEY and CDR2 SVGAGI. V was pared by 8 bases and J by 3 bases, with 11 bases between. The CDR3 sequence is CASGTSSYEQYF. DNA for the CDR3: TGTGCCAGCGGGACCAGTAGCTACGAGCAGTACTTC.

A word on this clonotype: This sequence may be a read error, since a much larger clone differs from it by one base. V is TRBV7-9 and J is TRBJ2-3; D is ambiguous. This CDR3 is 17 amino acids long. Germline CDR1 reads SEHNR; CDR2 reads FQNEAQ (reference sequence). V gave up 6 bases and J gave up 1 base, with 20 bases separating them. The CDR3 reads CASRPRWSWLGTDTQYF. CDR3 bases: TGTGCCAGCAGGCCCAGGTGGTCTTGGTTGGGCACAGATACGCAGTATTTT.

This clonotype was recorded many times. The chain recombines TRBV19 with TRBJ2-7; 8 positions match TRBD1. The length of the CDR3 is 14 residues. Per germline, CDR1 LNHDA and CDR2 SQIVND (reference sequence). The J segment lost 0 bases and the V segment lost 5 bases, leaving 3 bases of the junction unmatched. Here the CDR3 reads CASSPGQVSYEQYF. The CDR3 DNA follows: TGTGCCAGTAGTCCGGGACAGGTCTCCTACGAGCAGTACTTC.

This clonotype came up many times. This chain joins TRBV18 and TRBJ1-1; unclear D gene. Trimming took 0 bases from V and 1 from J, leaving 9 bases between them. The CDR3 runs to 15 residues. CDR1 and CDR2 from the germline V gene are KGHSH and LQKENI. This CDR3 reads CASSPPRTSNTEAFF. In nucleotides, the CDR3 is TGTGCCAGCTCACCACCGAGAACATCGAACACTGAAGCTTTCTTT.

The sample holds many counts of this clonotype. The genes are TRBV11-2 and TRBJ2-1; D unresolved. Germline V CDR1 and CDR2: SGHAT, FQNNGV. The CDR3 totals 13 residues. Trimming removed 3 bases from V and 9 bases from J, with 12 bases in between. CDR3 sequence: CASSLAQRTEQFF. The CDR3 DNA reads TGTGCCAGCAGCTTGGCCCAGAGGACTGAGCAGTTCTTC.

The V call is TRBV29-1, the J call TRBJ2-5; 7 nucleotides agree with TRBD2. J gave up 2 bases and V 3 bases, and 6 bases lay outside the gene matches. This CDR3 has 14 amino acids. Germline lookup yields CDR1 SQVTM and CDR2 ANQGSEA. CDR3 amino acids: CSVDPVGGQETQYF. CDR3 bases: TGCAGCGTTGACCCAGTGGGGGGGCAAGAGACCCAGTACTTC. Filled out from reference TRBV29-1 and TRBJ2-5, the complete variable domain reads SAVISQKPSRDICQRGTSLTIQCQVDSQVTMMFWYRQQPGQSLTLIATANQGSEATYESGFVIDKFPISRPNLTFSTLTVSNMSPEDSSIYLCSVDPVGGQETQYFGPGTRLLVL.